This passage covers 27 T cell receptor beta chains from one sample sequenced in a study of T cell repertoires in cytomegalovirus infection. TCRdb reanalysed the reads using MiXCR and keeps one entry per CDR3 protein. The repertoire has some 920,000 distinct CDR3 sequences, under 40% of them found once; the top ten carry around an eighth. These receptors have no identified antigens. This material consisted of cultured CD8+ T cells from PBMCs, taken from culture after CMV antigen stimulation. Receptors were obtained from a human donor in good health (CMV status not recorded). Some clones in this sample may be carry-over from other donors' samples.

The chain uses TRBV5-1 and TRBJ2-7, with 9 positions matching TRBD1. The CDR3 is 15 amino acids. Trimming took 0 bases from V and 7 from J; bases not matched to a gene: 8. CDR1 and CDR2 from the germline V gene are SGHRS and YFSETQ. As DNA, the CDR3 is TGCGCCAGCAGCTTGGTTAACAGGGGGCGCGATGAGCAGTACGTC. It codes for CASSLVNRGRDEQYV.

The CDR3 nucleotides are TGCAGTGCTAGGGACAGCCATGTCACCTACGAGCAGTACTTC. It codes for CSARDSHVTYEQYF. The V gene is TRBV20-1, the J gene TRBJ2-7, with D possibly matching TRBD1 (6 bases). There are 14 residues in the CDR3. Trimming cost V 3 bases and J 2 bases, with 14 bases left between them. CDR1 and CDR2 from the germline V gene are DFQATT and SNEGSKA (reference sequence).

The J gene is TRBJ2-3, the V gene TRBV12-3 or TRBV12-4; D is uncertain. V was pared by 8 bases and J by 3 bases, with 15 bases between. CDR3 length: 14 residues. CDR3 nucleotide sequence: TGTGCCAGCGGACCAGGTGGTCTAACAGATACGCAGTATTTT. This translates into CASGPGGLTDTQYF.

This clonotype occurred a few times. The chain combines TRBV7-9 with TRBJ1-4; TRBD1 matches at 7 bases. J was trimmed by 0 bases and V by 3 bases; bases with no gene match: 7. Germline assignment: CDR1 SEHNR and CDR2 FQNEAQ (reference sequence). The CDR3 loop spans 17 amino acids. The chain's CDR3 is CASSFDREGATNEKLFF. CDR3 nucleotides: TGTGCCAGCAGCTTTGACAGGGAAGGGGCAACTAATGAAAAACTGTTTTTT.

This clonotype was seen only a few times. CDR3 sequence: CASSLATLGTGEIYGYTF. The CDR3 DNA follows: TGTGCCAGCAGCTTGGCAACGCTCGGGACAGGGGAAATCTATGGCTACACCTTC. This chain links TRBV5-4 with TRBJ1-2; TRBD1 matches at 10 bases. V trimming: 0 bases; J trimming: 4 bases; junction bases outside the gene matches: 12. This CDR3 has 18 amino acids. Germline lookup yields CDR1 SGHNT and CDR2 YYREEE (reference sequence).

This clonotype showed up just a few times. The gene calls are TRBV6-5 and TRBJ2-1; D remains ambiguous. Germline V gives CDR1 MNHEY, CDR2 SVGAGI. Trimming shortened V by 3 bases and J by 8 bases, and 11 bases separated the two germline ends. CDR3 length equals 13 residues. CDR3 in amino acids: CASSYGLADEQFF. Written as DNA, the CDR3 is TGTGCCAGCAGTTATGGGCTGGCAGATGAGCAGTTCTTC.

The chain uses TRBV2 and TRBJ1-5; the D is unclear. Trimming stripped 4 bases from V and 0 bases from J, with 10 bases between. The CDR3 totals 15 residues. Per germline, CDR1 SNHLY and CDR2 FYNNEI. Here the CDR3 DNA reads TGTGCCAGCAGTGTCACGCCGTATAGCAATCAGCCCCAGCATTTT. It is translated as CASSVTPYSNQPQHF. Using reference TRBV2 and TRBJ1-5 for the parts outside the CDR3, the full variable domain is EPEVTQTPSHQVTQMGQEVILRCVPISNHLYFYWYRQILGQKVEFLVSFYNNEISEKSEIFDDQFSVERPDGSNFTLKIRSTKLEDSAMYFCASSVTPYSNQPQHFGDGTRLSIL.

V gene TRBV28 combines with J gene TRBJ1-1; D is perhaps TRBD1 (5 bases). The CDR3 is 14 residues long. V was pared by 8 bases and J by 1 base, with 14 bases between. Germline V gives CDR1 MDHEN, CDR2 SYDVKM. The CDR3 DNA reads TGTGCCAGCCTCAAAGACAGACCGAACACTGAAGCTTTCTTT. Translation: CASLKDRPNTEAFF.

V usage is TRBV5-6 and J usage is TRBJ2-1, with TRBD1 as a possible D gene (5 bases). Germline V gene sequence: CDR1 SGHDT, CDR2 YYEEEE. This CDR3 contains 14 residues. Trimming removed 4 bases from V and 10 bases from J, with 18 bases in between. In DNA, the CDR3 is TGTGCCAGCAGCCACAAACGCCTGGGGCCCGAGCAGTTCTTC. It translates to CASSHKRLGPEQFF.

The chain joins TRBV4-3 to TRBJ1-1; D remains ambiguous. This CDR3 contains 15 residues. Germline values: CDR1 LGHNA, CDR2 YSLEER. The V and J ends lost 4 bases and 3 bases respectively, with 15 bases between them. Written as DNA, the CDR3 is TGCGCCAGCAGCCCGGCCCCGGCCGGATACACTGAAGCTTTCTTT. Its protein product is CASSPAPAGYTEAFF.

This clonotype came up a few times. The J gene is TRBJ2-5, the V gene TRBV6-6; D is undetermined. V was clipped by 2 bases and J by 3 bases, with 4 bases between them. Germline-derived CDR1 and CDR2 are MNHNY and SVGAGI (reference sequence). The CDR3 totals 12 residues. CDR3 DNA sequence: TGTGCCAGCAGTTACGTGGAAGAGACCCAGTACTTC. Amino acid sequence: CASSYVEETQYF.

The rearrangement joins TRBV27 to TRBJ1-5, with 7 bases aligning to TRBD1. Germline V gene data show CDR1 as MNHEY and CDR2 as SMNVEV (reference sequence). CDR3 length: 15 amino acids. The trim removed 6 bases at V and 4 bases at J, leaving 9 bases unmatched. The CDR3 region is CASSRDSRGNQPQHF. The CDR3 DNA reads TGTGCCAGCAGCCGGGACAGCAGGGGGAATCAGCCCCAGCATTTT.

This clonotype was seen a few times. This sequence joins TRBV5-4 and TRBJ2-2, with 10 positions matching TRBD1. The length of the CDR3 is 16 residues. From germline, CDR1 is SGHNT and CDR2 YYREEE (reference sequence). V shed 4 bases, J shed 4 bases, and the junction held 7 bases outside the gene matches. The CDR3 protein is CASSARDRGSTGELFF. CDR3 sequence (DNA): TGTGCCAGCAGCGCTAGGGACAGGGGCTCCACCGGGGAGCTGTTTTTT.

Only a few counts were recorded for this clonotype. This sequence joins TRBV7-9 and TRBJ2-2; no reliable D call. This CDR3 comprises 11 residues. Germline-derived CDR1 and CDR2 are SEHNR and FQNEAQ (reference sequence). Deletions cut 6 bases from V and 10 bases from J, with 9 bases between. The CDR3 sequence: CASRPELELFF. In DNA form, the CDR3 reads TGTGCCAGCAGACCCGAGCTGGAGCTGTTTTTT.

This clonotype was detected a few times. The chain employs TRBV6-1 and TRBJ2-1, with unresolved D. The CDR3 length is 12 residues. Trimming left V 2 bases short and J 7 bases short, with 6 bases between. The germline gives CDR1 MNHNS, CDR2 SASEGT. Here the CDR3 reads CASSELGNEQFF. CDR3 bases: TGTGCCAGCAGTGAACTGGGAAATGAGCAGTTCTTC.

The V call is TRBV27, the J call TRBJ2-2; 9 bases fit TRBD1. The CDR3 length is 15 residues. The V and J ends lost 5 bases and 7 bases, in that order; junction bases with no gene match: 8. Germline CDR1 and CDR2: MNHEY and SMNVEV (reference sequence). This CDR3 is CASSPRGTGRGELFF. The CDR3 DNA follows: TGTGCCAGCAGTCCCCGCGGGACAGGGCGCGGGGAGCTGTTTTTT.

V is TRBV6-1 and J is TRBJ2-2, with 15 bases matching TRBD2. The CDR3 extends over 17 amino acids. V dropped 6 bases and J dropped 3; count of bases not matched to a gene: 5. CDR1 and CDR2 from the germline V gene are MNHNS and SASEGT. The CDR3 reads CASSGLAGGLDTGELFF. For the CDR3, the DNA is TGTGCCAGCAGCGGACTAGCGGGGGGGCTCGACACCGGGGAGCTGTTTTTT.

This clonotype was seen only a few times. The chain is built from TRBV15 and TRBJ1-1; unclear D gene. The CDR3 sequence is 14 residues long. V lost 0 bases, J lost 8 bases, and 13 bases lay in between. Germline V CDR1 and CDR2: LNHNV, YYDKDF (reference sequence). CDR3 loop: CATSRDLGNEEAFF. Here the CDR3 DNA reads TGTGCCACCAGCAGAGATCTGGGAAACGAAGAAGCTTTCTTT.

This clonotype has just a few counts. This chain joins TRBV6-6 and TRBJ1-2; 7 bases map to TRBD1. V trimming: 7 bases; J trimming: 5 bases; junction bases outside the gene matches: 19. This CDR3 has 17 residues. Germline-derived CDR1 and CDR2 are MNHNY and SVGAGI (reference sequence). This CDR3 reads CASTKGRQGAEGYGYTF. The CDR3 DNA sequence: TGTGCCAGCACTAAGGGGAGACAGGGCGCTGAGGGATATGGCTACACCTTC.

This clonotype was seen ten or more times. This rearrangement joins TRBV6-6 to TRBJ2-3; 8 positions match TRBD2. Germline V CDR1 and CDR2: MNHNY, SVGAGI (reference sequence). With 2 bases clipped from V and 5 bases from J, the junction kept 15 bases outside the gene matches. This CDR3 is built from 18 residues. The CDR3, as DNA: TGTGCCAGCAGTTACGGCCGGGGGGAGCGGGGGCCCGGAGATACGCAGTATTTT. Its protein product is CASSYGRGERGPGDTQYF.

This clonotype was picked up a small number of times. The gene calls are TRBV2 and TRBJ2-3; D perhaps matches TRBD1 (6 bases). The CDR3 is made up of 15 amino acids. Trimming left V 3 bases short and J 2 bases short, with 12 bases between. The V gene's germline CDR1 is SNHLY and CDR2 FYNNEI. DNA for the CDR3: TGTGCCAGCAGTGAGGTAACAGGGTCCACAGATACGCAGTATTTT. This sequence encodes CASSEVTGSTDTQYF. Using reference TRBV2 and TRBJ2-3 for the parts outside the CDR3, the full variable domain is EPEVTQTPSHQVTQMGQEVILRCVPISNHLYFYWYRQILGQKVEFLVSFYNNEISEKSEIFDDQFSVERPDGSNFTLKIRSTKLEDSAMYFCASSEVTGSTDTQYFGPGTRLTVL.

This sequence joins TRBV6-2 or TRBV6-3 and TRBJ2-3; 8 bases are shared with TRBD2. Germline trimming cut 5 bases from V and 7 bases from J; bases unmatched to any gene: 11. There are 15 residues in the CDR3. In germline, CDR1 is MNHEY, CDR2 SVGEGT. CDR3 loop: CASSIAGTAFNTQYF. In nucleotides, the CDR3 is TGTGCCAGCAGTATAGCGGGAACGGCCTTCAATACGCAGTATTTT.

This clonotype was observed a few times. The rearrangement joins TRBV5-1 to TRBJ2-7; D possibly corresponds to TRBD2 (5 bases). The CDR3 is made up of 13 amino acids. V dropped 0 bases and J dropped 5 bases, with 9 bases sitting between them. Germline CDR1 is SGHRS and CDR2 is YFSETQ. DNA for the CDR3: TGCGCCAGCAGCTTGGATATAGCGAACGAGCAGTACGTC. Translation: CASSLDIANEQYV.

J is TRBJ2-1 and V is TRBV6-2 or TRBV6-3; D ambiguous. Germline CDR1 reads MNHEY; CDR2 reads SVGEGT. This CDR3 has 13 amino acids. V lost 7 bases and J lost 1, with 8 bases in between. DNA for the CDR3: TGTGCCAGCACGCATGGGTCCTACAATGAGCAGTTCTTC. Amino acid sequence: CASTHGSYNEQFF.

As regards this clonotype: A much more abundant neighbour one base away suggests this may be a read error. The chain links TRBV12-3 or TRBV12-4 to TRBJ2-3; D possibly corresponds to TRBD2 (7 bases). The CDR3 covers 19 residues. The CDR3 is CVSSSSKAGGPLPTDTQYF. CDR3 sequence (DNA): TGTGTCAGCAGTTCCTCGAAGGCCGGGGGGCCCTTGCCCACAGATACGCAGTATTTT.

This clonotype was detected only a few times. The chain employs TRBV19 and TRBJ2-1, with 9 bases fitting TRBD1. CDR1 and CDR2 (germline): LNHDA, SQIVND (reference sequence). CDR3 length: 17 residues. V dropped 4 bases and J dropped 0; count of bases not matched to a gene: 7. CDR3 residues: CASSRDRVQISYNEQFF. Written as DNA, the CDR3 is TGTGCCAGTAGTAGGGACAGGGTACAGATCTCCTACAATGAGCAGTTCTTC. Looking up the rest from reference TRBV19 and TRBJ2-1 gives the full variable domain: DGGITQSPKYLFRKEGQNVTLSCEQNLNHDAMYWYRQDPGQGLRLIYYSQIVNDFQKGDIAEGYSVSREKKESFPLTVTSAQKNPTAFYLCASSRDRVQISYNEQFFGPGTRLTVL.

Only a few counts were recorded for this clonotype. The chain combines TRBV27 with TRBJ2-1; 9 bases map to TRBD1. The CDR3 is 15 residues long. From germline, CDR1 is MNHEY and CDR2 SMNVEV (reference sequence). After removal of 2 bases from V and 6 bases from J, the junction contained 5 bases not matched to a gene. The CDR3 region is CASSLGTGIRNEQFF. The CDR3 coding sequence is TGTGCCAGCAGTTTAGGGACAGGGATACGCAATGAGCAGTTCTTC.